These T cell receptor beta chains were read from a single sample in a study of radiation and T cells in renal cell carcinoma. Sequencing was performed with immunoSEQ multiplex PCR; in TCRdb, only in-frame clones are kept and a portion is missing. This table has about 140,000 clones, roughly 80% appearing once. The sequences come from blood, collected from a patient whose treatment included radiotherapy and nephrectomy. The receptor source for this set is a woman aged 45 to 65 with renal cell carcinoma. Each CDR3 is given with its conserved first and last residue. The D gene is left open where the match is weak. Some rows mark clone size as missing; the rest say once, few, many or name a class of expanded clone.

cdr3_aa cdr3_nt clone_size v_call d_call j_call
CASSTSLNTEAFF TGTGCCAGTAGCACTAGTTTGAACACTGAAGCTTTCTTT . TRBV19 . TRBJ1-1
CASSPTREGGETQYF TGTGCCAGCAGCCCCACTCGGGAGGGCGGTGAGACCCAGTACTTC . TRBV7-2 TRBD2 TRBJ2-5
CASSPGQGARETQYF TGCGCCAGCAGCCCTGGACAGGGGGCGAGGGAGACCCAGTACTTC . TRBV5-1 TRBD1 TRBJ2-5
CASSVALNQPQHF TGTGCCAGCAGCGTCGCCTTAAATCAGCCCCAGCATTTT . TRBV9 . TRBJ1-5
CASSLTSGANEQFF TGCGCCAGCAGCTTGACTAGCGGGGCAAATGAGCAGTTCTTC . TRBV5-1 TRBD2 TRBJ2-1
CASSPTGKRAFF TGCGCCAGCAGCCCGACAGGGAAGAGGGCTTTCTTT few TRBV10-1 TRBD1 TRBJ1-1
CASSLVRASNTEAFF TGTGCCAGCAGCTTGGTTCGGGCATCGAACACTGAAGCTTTCTTT . TRBV5-4 . TRBJ1-1
CASSQDTGGRGGYEQYF TGCGCCAGCAGCCAAGACACCGGGGGCCGGGGGGGTTACGAGCAGTACTTC . TRBV4-3 TRBD2 TRBJ2-7
CASSAPKGGYEQYF TGTGCCAGCAGCGCCCCAAAAGGTGGCTACGAGCAGTACTTC . TRBV7-2 . TRBJ2-7
CASSAAGSYEQYF TGTGCCAGCAGTGCGGCCGGGTCCTACGAGCAGTACTTC . TRBV2 . TRBJ2-7
CASSLGGQGAFF TGTGCCAGCAGCTTAGGAGGGCAGGGAGCTTTCTTT . TRBV7-9 . TRBJ1-1
CAFYSYGYTF TGTGCCTTCTACAGCTATGGCTACACCTTC few TRBV30 . TRBJ1-2
CASSETSGSSYNEQFF TGTGCCAGCAGTGAGACTAGCGGCAGCTCCTACAATGAGCAGTTCTTC . TRBV9 TRBD2 TRBJ2-1
CASSLGGGTSNQPQHF TGTGCCAGCAGCTTGGGGGGCGGAACTAGCAATCAGCCCCAGCATTTT . TRBV5-6 . TRBJ1-5
CASSLGRPNEKLFF TGTGCCAGCAGTTTAGGCCGGCCCAATGAAAAACTGTTTTTT once TRBV28 . TRBJ1-4
CASSYPGLVGEQFF TGTGCCAGCAGTTACCCGGGACTAGTTGGTGAGCAGTTCTTC . TRBV6-5 TRBD2 TRBJ2-1
CASNKLTTGSHEQYF TGTGCCAGCAACAAGCTTACGACAGGGTCGCACGAGCAGTACTTC . TRBV5-6 TRBD1 TRBJ2-7
CASSQGTGASNEQFF TGTGCCAGCAGCCAAGGGACAGGAGCTAGTAATGAGCAGTTCTTC . TRBV14 TRBD1 TRBJ2-1